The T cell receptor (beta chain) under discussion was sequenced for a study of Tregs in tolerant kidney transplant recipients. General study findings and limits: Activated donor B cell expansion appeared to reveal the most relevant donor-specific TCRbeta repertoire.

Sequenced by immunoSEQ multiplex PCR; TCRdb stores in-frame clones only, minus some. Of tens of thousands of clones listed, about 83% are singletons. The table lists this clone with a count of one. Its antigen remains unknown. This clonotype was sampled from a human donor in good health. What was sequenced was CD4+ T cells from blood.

The DNA for the CDR3 is TGTGCCAGCAGCCCGGATGGGACAGTTAGCAATCAGCCCCAGCATTTT. Protein: CASSPDGTVSNQPQHF. This chain links TRBV7-9 with TRBJ1-5, with TRBD1 identical over 7 bases. CDR3 size: 16 residues. The V and J ends lost 5 bases and 0 bases, in that order; junction bases with no gene match: 7. Per the germline V gene, CDR1 is SEHNR and CDR2 is FQNEAQ (reference sequence).